This T cell receptor (beta chain) was captured by sequencing in a study of OX40 agonist ivuxolimab in advanced cancers. Looking at the study overall: It was permissible to have had prior anti-PD-1, anti-PD-L1 or anti-CTLA-4 therapy, and 40% had some. Study-wide results and limits: Relative to CD4+ cells, CD8+ T cells on average had more expanded clones. Partial responders at 0.1-3.0 mg/kg had among the lowest clonal expansion.

As for this clone: Its antigen is not known.

Profiled with immunoSEQ multiplex PCR; TCRdb holds only in-frame clones, not every one. The sample has roughly 57,000 clones, 65% to 85% seen once. With V trimmed by 5 bases and J by 3 bases, 6 bases remained unmatched. The CDR3 sequence is 14 residues long. Germline V gene lookup returns CDR1 GTSNPN and CDR2 SVGIG (reference sequence). The investigators sampled blood at baseline, at cycle 4 day 1, and at cycle 7 day 1. This sequence was found in an adult with an advanced solid tumor such as melanoma, head and neck, liver or kidney cancer. Material: CD4+ or CD8+ T cells sorted from blood, obtained in a trial of the OX40 agonist ivuxolimab. This rearrangement joins TRBV30 to TRBJ1-5; the match to TRBD1 covers 8 bases. The CDR3 DNA follows: TGTGCCTGGGATAGACAGGGGCTCAATCAGCCCCAGCATTTT. This sequence encodes CAWDRQGLNQPQHF.